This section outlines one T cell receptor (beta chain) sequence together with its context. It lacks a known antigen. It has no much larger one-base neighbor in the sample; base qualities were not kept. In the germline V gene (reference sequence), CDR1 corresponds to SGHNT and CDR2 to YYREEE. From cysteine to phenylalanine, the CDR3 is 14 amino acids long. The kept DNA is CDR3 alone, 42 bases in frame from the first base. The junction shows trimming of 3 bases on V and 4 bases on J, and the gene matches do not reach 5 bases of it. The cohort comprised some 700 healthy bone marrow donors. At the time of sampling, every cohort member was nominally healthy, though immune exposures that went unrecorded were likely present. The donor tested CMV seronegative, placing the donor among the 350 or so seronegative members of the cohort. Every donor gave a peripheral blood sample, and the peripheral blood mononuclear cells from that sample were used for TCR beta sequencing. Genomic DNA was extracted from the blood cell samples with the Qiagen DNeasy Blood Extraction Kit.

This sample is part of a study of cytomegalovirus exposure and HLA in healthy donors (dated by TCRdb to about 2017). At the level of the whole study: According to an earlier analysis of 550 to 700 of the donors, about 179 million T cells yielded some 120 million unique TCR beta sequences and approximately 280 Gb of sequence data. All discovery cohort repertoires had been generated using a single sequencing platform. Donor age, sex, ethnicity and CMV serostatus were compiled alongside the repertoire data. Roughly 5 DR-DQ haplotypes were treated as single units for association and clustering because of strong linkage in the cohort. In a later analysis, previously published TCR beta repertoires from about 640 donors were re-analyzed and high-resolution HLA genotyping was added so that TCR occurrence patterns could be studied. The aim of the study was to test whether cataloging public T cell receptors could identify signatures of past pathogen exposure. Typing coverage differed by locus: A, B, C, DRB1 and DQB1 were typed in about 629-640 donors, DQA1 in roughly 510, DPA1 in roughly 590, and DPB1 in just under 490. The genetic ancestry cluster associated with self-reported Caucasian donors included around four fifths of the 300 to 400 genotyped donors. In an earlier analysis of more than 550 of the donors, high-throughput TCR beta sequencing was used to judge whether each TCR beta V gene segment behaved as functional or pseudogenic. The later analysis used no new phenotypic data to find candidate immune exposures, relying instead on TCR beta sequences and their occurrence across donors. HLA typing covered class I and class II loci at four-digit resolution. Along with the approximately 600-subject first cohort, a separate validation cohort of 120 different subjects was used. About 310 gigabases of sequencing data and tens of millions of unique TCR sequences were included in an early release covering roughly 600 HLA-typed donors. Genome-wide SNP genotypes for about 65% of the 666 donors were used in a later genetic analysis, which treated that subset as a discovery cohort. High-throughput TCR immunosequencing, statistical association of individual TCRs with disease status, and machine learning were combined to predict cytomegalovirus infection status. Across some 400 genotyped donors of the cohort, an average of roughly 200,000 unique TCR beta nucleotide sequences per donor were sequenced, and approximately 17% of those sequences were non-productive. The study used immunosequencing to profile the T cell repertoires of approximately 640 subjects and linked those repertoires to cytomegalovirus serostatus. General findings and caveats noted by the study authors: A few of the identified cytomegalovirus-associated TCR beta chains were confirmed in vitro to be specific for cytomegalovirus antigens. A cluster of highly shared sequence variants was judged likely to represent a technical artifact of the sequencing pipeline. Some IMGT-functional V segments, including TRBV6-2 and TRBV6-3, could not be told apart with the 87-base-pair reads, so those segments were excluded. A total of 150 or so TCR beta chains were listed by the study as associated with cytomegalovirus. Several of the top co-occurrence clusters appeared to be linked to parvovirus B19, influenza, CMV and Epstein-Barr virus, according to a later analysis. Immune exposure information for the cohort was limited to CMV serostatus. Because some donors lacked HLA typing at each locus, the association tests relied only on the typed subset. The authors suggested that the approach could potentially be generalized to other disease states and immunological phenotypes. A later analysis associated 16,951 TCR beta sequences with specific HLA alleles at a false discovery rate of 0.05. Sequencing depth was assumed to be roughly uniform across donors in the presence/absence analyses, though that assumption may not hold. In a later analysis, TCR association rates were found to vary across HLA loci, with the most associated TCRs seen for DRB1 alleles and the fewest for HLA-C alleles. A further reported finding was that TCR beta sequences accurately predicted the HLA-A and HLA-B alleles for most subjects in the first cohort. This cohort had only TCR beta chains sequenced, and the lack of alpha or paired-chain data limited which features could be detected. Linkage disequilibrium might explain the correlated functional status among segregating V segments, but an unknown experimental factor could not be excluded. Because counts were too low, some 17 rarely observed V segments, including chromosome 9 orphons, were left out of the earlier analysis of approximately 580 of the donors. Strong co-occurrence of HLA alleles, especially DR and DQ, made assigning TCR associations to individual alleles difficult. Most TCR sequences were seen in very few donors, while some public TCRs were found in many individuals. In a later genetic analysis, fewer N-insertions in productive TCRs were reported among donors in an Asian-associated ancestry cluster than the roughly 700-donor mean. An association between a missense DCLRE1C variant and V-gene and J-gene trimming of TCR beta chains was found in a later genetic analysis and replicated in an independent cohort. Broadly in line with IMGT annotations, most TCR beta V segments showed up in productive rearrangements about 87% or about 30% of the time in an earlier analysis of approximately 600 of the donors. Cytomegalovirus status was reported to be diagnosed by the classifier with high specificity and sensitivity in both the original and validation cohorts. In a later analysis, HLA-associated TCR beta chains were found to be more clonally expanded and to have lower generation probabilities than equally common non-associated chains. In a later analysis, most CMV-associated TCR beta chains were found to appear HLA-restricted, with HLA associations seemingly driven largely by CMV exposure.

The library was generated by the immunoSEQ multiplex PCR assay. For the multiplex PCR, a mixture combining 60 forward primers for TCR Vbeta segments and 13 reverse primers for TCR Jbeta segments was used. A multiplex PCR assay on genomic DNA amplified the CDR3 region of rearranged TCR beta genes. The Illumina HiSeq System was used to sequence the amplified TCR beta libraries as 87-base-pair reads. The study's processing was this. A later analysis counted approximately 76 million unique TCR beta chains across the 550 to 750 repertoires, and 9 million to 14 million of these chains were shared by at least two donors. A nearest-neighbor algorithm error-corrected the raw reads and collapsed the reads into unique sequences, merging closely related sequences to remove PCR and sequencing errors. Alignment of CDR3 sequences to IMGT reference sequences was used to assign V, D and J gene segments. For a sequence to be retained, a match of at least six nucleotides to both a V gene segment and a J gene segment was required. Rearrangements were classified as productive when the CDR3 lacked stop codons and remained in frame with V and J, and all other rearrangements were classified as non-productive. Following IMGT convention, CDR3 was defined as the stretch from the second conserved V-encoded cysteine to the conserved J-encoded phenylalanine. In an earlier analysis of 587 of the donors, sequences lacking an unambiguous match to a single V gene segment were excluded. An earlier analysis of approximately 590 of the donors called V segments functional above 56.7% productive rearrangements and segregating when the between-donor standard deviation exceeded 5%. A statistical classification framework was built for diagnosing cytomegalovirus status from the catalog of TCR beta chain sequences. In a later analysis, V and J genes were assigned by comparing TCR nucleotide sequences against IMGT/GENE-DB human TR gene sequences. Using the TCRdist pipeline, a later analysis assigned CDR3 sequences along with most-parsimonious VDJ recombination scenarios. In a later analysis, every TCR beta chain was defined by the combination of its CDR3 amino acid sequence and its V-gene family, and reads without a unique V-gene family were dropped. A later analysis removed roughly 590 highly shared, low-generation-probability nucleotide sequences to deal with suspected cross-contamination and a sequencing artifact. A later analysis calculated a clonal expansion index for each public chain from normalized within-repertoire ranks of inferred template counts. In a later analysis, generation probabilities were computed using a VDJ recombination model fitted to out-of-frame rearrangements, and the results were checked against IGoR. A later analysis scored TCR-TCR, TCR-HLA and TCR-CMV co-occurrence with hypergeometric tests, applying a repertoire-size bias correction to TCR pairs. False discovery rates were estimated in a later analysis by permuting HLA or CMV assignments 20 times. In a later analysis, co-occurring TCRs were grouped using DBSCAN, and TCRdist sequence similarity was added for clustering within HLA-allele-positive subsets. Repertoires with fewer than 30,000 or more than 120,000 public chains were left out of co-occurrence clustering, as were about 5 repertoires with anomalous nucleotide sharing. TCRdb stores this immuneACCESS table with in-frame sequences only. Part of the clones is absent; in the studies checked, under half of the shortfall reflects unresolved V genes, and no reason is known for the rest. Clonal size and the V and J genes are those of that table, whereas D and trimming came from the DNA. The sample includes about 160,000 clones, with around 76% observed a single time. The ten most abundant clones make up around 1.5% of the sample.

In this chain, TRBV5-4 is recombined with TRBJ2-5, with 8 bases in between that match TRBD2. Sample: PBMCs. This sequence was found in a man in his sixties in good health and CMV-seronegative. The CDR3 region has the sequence CASSSRGGSETQYF. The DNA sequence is TGTGCCAGCAGCTCTCGGGGGGGATCAGAGACCCAGTACTTC.